These 17 T cell receptor beta chains were sequenced from one sample in a study of OX40 agonist ivuxolimab in advanced cancers. Here immunoSEQ multiplex PCR was the method, and the copy in TCRdb shows in-frame clones only, minus some. The sample contains 55,000 to 75,000 clones, around 86% of which appear only once. The sample consisted of CD4+ or CD8+ T cells sorted from blood, taken in a trial of the OX40 agonist ivuxolimab. Receptor source: an adult with an advanced solid tumor such as melanoma, head and neck, liver or kidney cancer.

This clone is a singleton in its sample. This rearrangement joins TRBV19 to TRBJ2-5; D perhaps matches TRBD1 (6 bases). V lost 0 bases, J lost 3 bases, and 11 bases lay in between. Germline values: CDR1 LNHDA, CDR2 SQIVND (reference sequence). This CDR3 comprises 15 residues. CDR3 residues: CASSIDRTAKETQYF. CDR3 sequence (DNA): TGTGCCAGTAGTATAGATCGGACAGCGAAAGAGACCCAGTACTTC.

For the CDR3, the DNA is TGTGCCAGCAGCTTAATTTTACCAAATTCACCCCTCCACTTT. It codes for CASSLILPNSPLHF. J is TRBJ1-6 and V is TRBV7-8; D is ambiguous. The germline V gene encodes CDR1 SGHVS and CDR2 FQNEAQ. Trimming pared 2 bases from V and 7 bases from J, leaving 9 bases between. The CDR3 spans 14 residues.

This chain links TRBV28 with TRBJ2-6; perhaps D is TRBD1 or TRBD2 (5 bases each). The CDR3 has 17 residues. Germline loops: CDR1 MDHEN, CDR2 SYDVKM. V lost 2 bases, J lost 2 bases, and 13 bases lay in between. CDR3 amino acids: CASSLDLGGTGANVLTF. CDR3 bases: TGTGCCAGCAGTTTAGATCTTGGGGGAACTGGGGCCAACGTCCTGACTTTC.

The J gene is TRBJ2-2, the V gene TRBV5-6, with D possibly being TRBD1 or TRBD2 (5 bases each). Germline V gives CDR1 SGHDT, CDR2 YYEEEE. The CDR3 runs to 16 residues. V was trimmed by 0 bases and J by 4 bases, leaving 13 bases between them. The CDR3 bases are TGTGCCAGCAGCTTGGTGCCAGGGAGAGGCACCGGGGAGCTGTTTTTT. Its protein product is CASSLVPGRGTGELFF.

The J gene is TRBJ2-2, the V gene TRBV11-2; 11 bases match TRBD1. CDR1 and CDR2 (germline): SGHAT, FQNNGV. This CDR3 spans 17 amino acids. V shed 7 bases and J 6 bases; nucleotides not matched to a gene: 13. The DNA of the CDR3 is TGTGCCAGCAACCCTAGCAGAGGACAGGGGGCCGCCGGGGAGCTGTTTTTT. This translates into CASNPSRGQGAAGELFF.

The chain couples TRBV7-3 to TRBJ2-7; TRBD2 agrees at 9 bases. The V gene's germline CDR1 is SGHTA and CDR2 FQGTGA. The CDR3 has 15 residues. The ends lost 5 bases at V and 4 bases at J; junction bases unmatched: 9. DNA for the CDR3: TGTGCCAGCAGCCCCCAGGGTAGCGGGGGATACGAGCAGTACTTC. This gives the protein CASSPQGSGGYEQYF.

The rearrangement uses TRBV5-8 and TRBJ1-5; D is perhaps TRBD1 (6 bases). The CDR3 is 19 amino acids. The V gene's germline CDR1 is SGHTS and CDR2 YDEGEE. V was shortened by 1 base and J by 0 bases, with 20 bases between the two germline ends. In DNA form, the CDR3 reads TGTGCCAGCAGCTTGAGGGTATTTACCGGGACACATAGCAATCAGCCCCAGCATTTT. This sequence encodes CASSLRVFTGTHSNQPQHF.

V and J are TRBV11-2 and TRBJ1-6, with 8 bases aligning to TRBD1. The CDR3 loop spans 15 amino acids. Germline V gene data show CDR1 as SGHAT and CDR2 as FQNNGV. The junction had 9 bases not matched to a gene; V was cut back by 5 bases and J by 9 bases. The CDR3 loop is CASSDRTGILSPLHF. CDR3 in DNA: TGTGCCAGCAGCGACCGGACAGGGATTCTTTCACCCCTCCACTTT.

This chain joins TRBV7-2 and TRBJ2-5; the D gene could be TRBD1 or TRBD2 (5 bases each). CDR3 length: 12 amino acids. Trimming removed 4 bases from V and 7 bases from J, with 10 bases in between. CDR1 is SGHTA and CDR2 is FQGNSA in the germline V gene. In nucleotides, the CDR3 is TGTGCCAGCAGCTCGCGTGGGGGGACCCAGTACTTC. The encoded protein is CASSSRGGTQYF. The full variable domain, with the rest looked up from reference TRBV7-2 and TRBJ2-5, is GAGVSQSPSNKVTEKGKDVELRCDPISGHTALYWYRQSLGQGLEFLIYFQGNSAPDKSGLPSDRFSAERTGGSVSTLTIQRTQQEDSAVYLCASSSRGGTQYFGPGTRLLVL.

V is TRBV11-2 and J is TRBJ2-7; TRBD1 matches at 9 bases. The CDR3 spans 19 residues. CDR1 SGHAT and CDR2 FQNNGV come from the germline V gene. The J segment lost 1 base and the V segment lost 5 bases, leaving 18 bases of the junction unmatched. The CDR3, as DNA: TGTGCCAGCAGCCTCTTCGCCTTATTGGCGGGACAGGGATCCTACGAGCAGTACTTC. This codes for CASSLFALLAGQGSYEQYF. Together with reference TRBV11-2 and TRBJ2-7, the CDR3 gives the full variable domain: EAGVAQSPRYKIIEKRQSVAFWCNPISGHATLYWYQQILGQGPKLLIQFQNNGVVDDSQLPKDRFSAERLKGVDSTLKIQPAKLEDSAVYLCASSLFALLAGQGSYEQYFGPGTRLTVT.

V usage is TRBV6-5 and J usage is TRBJ2-1; TRBD1 might be the D (6 bases). The CDR3 totals 13 residues. V lost 7 bases and J 10 bases, leaving 17 bases between the germline ends. The germline gives CDR1 MNHEY, CDR2 SVGAGI. CDR3 in DNA: TGTGCCAGCACCAGAGACAGGTCCGGAGAGCAGTTCTTC. Its protein product is CASTRDRSGEQFF.

The chain employs TRBV7-2 and TRBJ2-3; 9 nucleotides agree with TRBD2. J was trimmed by 0 bases and V by 5 bases; bases with no gene match: 3. From germline, CDR1 is SGHTA and CDR2 FQGNSA. CDR3 size: 15 residues. The CDR3 is CASSATSGSTDTQYF. In DNA, the CDR3 is TGTGCCAGCAGCGCGACTAGCGGCAGCACAGATACGCAGTATTTT.

This rearrangement joins TRBV7-2 to TRBJ2-1, with 11 positions matching TRBD2. The CDR3 loop spans 18 amino acids. After removal of 5 bases from V and 0 bases from J, the junction contained 9 bases not matched to a gene. Germline V CDR1 and CDR2: SGHTA, FQGNSA. As DNA, the CDR3 is TGTGCCAGCAGCCCTCTTTCTAGCGGGGGGCGCTCCTACAATGAGCAGTTCTTC. Its protein is CASSPLSSGGRSYNEQFF.

This clone was detected a few times. The chain joins TRBV29-1 to TRBJ1-6; D is ambiguous. Germline lookup yields CDR1 SQVTM and CDR2 ANQGSEA. CDR3 length equals 13 residues. CDR3 residues: CGSQDGRDSPLHF. The CDR3 region has the DNA TGCGGGAGCCAGGACGGGCGGGATTCACCCCTCCACTTT.

The chain couples TRBV6-5 to TRBJ2-6; D remains ambiguous. CDR3 length: 15 amino acids. Germline CDR1 reads MNHEY; CDR2 reads SVGAGI. Trimming removed 2 bases from V and 2 bases from J, with 7 bases in between. The CDR3: CASSYDRPGANVLTF. The CDR3 region has the DNA TGTGCCAGCAGTTACGACCGGCCTGGGGCCAACGTCCTGACTTTC.

Here the CDR3 reads CASSLDSHSGANVLTF. In DNA, the CDR3 is TGTGCCAGCAGTTTAGACAGTCACTCTGGGGCCAACGTCCTGACTTTC. The V call is TRBV27, the J call TRBJ2-6; D possibly corresponds to TRBD1 (5 bases). The CDR3 runs 16 residues. CDR1 is MNHEY, CDR2 SMNVEV, per germline (reference sequence). V gave up 2 bases and J gave up 0 bases, with 8 bases separating them.

This rearrangement joins TRBV28 to TRBJ2-2, with 10 bases aligning to TRBD2. J gave up 4 bases and V 6 bases, and 8 bases lay outside the gene matches. CDR1 MDHEN and CDR2 SYDVKM come from the germline V gene. The CDR3 runs to 16 residues. The CDR3 sequence is CASRRPSGRGTGELFF. CDR3 coding DNA: TGTGCCAGCAGACGGCCAAGCGGGAGGGGCACCGGGGAGCTGTTTTTT.